The entry below gives a single TCR beta chain sequence along with its context. Germline V lookup: CDR1 SEHNR, CDR2 FQNEAQ (reference sequence). Trimming removed 5 bases at V and 4 bases at J, with 11 bases between. This CDR3 contains 14 residues. The data originate from a study of T-cell reconstitution after alpha-beta-depleted transplantation in children. Preparation of the TCRbeta library used unique molecular identifiers. MiXCR, applied by TCRdb to the PCR reads, yields one record per CDR3 protein. The table lists about 610,000 distinct CDR3 sequences, over 9.5% of them singletons. The clonotype was recovered from a human donor who donated a stem cell graft to a child with acute myeloid leukemia. This chain uses TRBV7-9 with TRBJ2-2; weak D call: TRBD2 (6 bases). Specimen: PBMCs from the stem cell graft donor, collected from the stem cell graft. CDR3 coding DNA: TGTGCCAGCAGCACTAGCTGGAGCACCGGGGAGCTGTTTTTT. Residues: CASSTSWSTGELFF.